This T cell receptor beta chain was sequenced for a study of T cell clonality in common variable immunodeficiency. This clone was counted a few times. What it recognizes is unknown. Both groups were predominantly of Caucasian heritage. Each donor provided roughly 4.5 to 8.5 ml of heparinized whole blood. Produced via immunoSEQ multiplex PCR; TCRdb's table is partial and in-frame only. This repertoire holds roughly 39,000 clones, and none appear only once. Overall study results and limits: Reportedly, TCR beta sequences from common variable immunodeficiency showed fewer deletions and N-nucleotide insertions.

This clonotype was obtained from a human donor with common variable immunodeficiency. The sequenced sample consisted of peripheral blood mononuclear cells.

CDR3 DNA, as far as it was read: TGTGCCAGCAGCTCCGCAGCGGGAGAGTCCTACAATGAG. Its translation is CASSSAAGESYNE. The entire CDR3 reads CASSSAAGESYNEQFF. The gene calls are TRBV6-2 or TRBV6-3 and TRBJ2-1; 8 positions match TRBD2. The CDR3 extends 3 residues past the end of the read, so its final part is completed from the germline J gene. This CDR3 comprises 16 residues. J was trimmed by 1 base and V by 6 bases; bases with no gene match: 8. Germline values: CDR1 MNHEY, CDR2 SVGEGT.